The next 22 T cell receptor beta chains were all read from a single sample in a study of OX40 agonist ivuxolimab in advanced cancers. Assay used: immunoSEQ multiplex PCR; TCRdb lists only in-frame clones, some missing. The sample records about 69,000 clones, roughly nine tenths being singletons. This sample comprised CD4+ or CD8+ T cells sorted from blood, obtained in a trial of the OX40 agonist ivuxolimab. Receptors were obtained from an adult with an advanced solid tumor such as melanoma, head and neck, liver or kidney cancer.

V is TRBV27 and J is TRBJ1-1; a possible D gene is TRBD1 (6 bases). This CDR3 spans 14 amino acids. Trimming cost V 4 bases and J 6 bases, with 15 bases left between them. The germline V gene has CDR1 MNHEY and CDR2 SMNVEV (reference sequence). The CDR3 nucleotides read TGTGCCAGCAGTTCTTTCTCCGGGGGCGCTGAAGCTTTCTTT. Protein: CASSSFSGGAEAFF.

This chain uses TRBV27 with TRBJ2-3, with 15 bases aligning to TRBD2. Germline CDR1 and CDR2: MNHEY and SMNVEV (reference sequence). Trimming took 11 bases from V and 6 from J; bases not matched to a gene: 3. The CDR3 is 13 amino acids. CDR3 loop: CAAGTSGRDTQYF. CDR3 sequence (DNA): TGTGCCGCGGGGACTAGCGGGAGGGATACGCAGTATTTT.

This clone was observed a single time. This chain connects TRBV6-1 to TRBJ2-3; 8 nucleotides agree with TRBD1. In germline, CDR1 is MNHNS, CDR2 SASEGT. With V trimmed by 3 bases and J by 7 bases, 12 bases remained unmatched. The CDR3 sequence is 16 residues long. The CDR3 region is CASSDLPAGGLHTQYF. For the CDR3, the DNA is TGTGCCAGCAGTGACCTCCCCGCAGGGGGCCTCCATACGCAGTATTTT.

The J gene is TRBJ2-3, the V gene TRBV29-1; 10 bases are shared with TRBD2. The CDR3 consists of 14 residues. J lost 3 bases, V lost 6 bases, and 6 bases had no gene match. Germline V gene lookup returns CDR1 SQVTM and CDR2 ANQGSEA. CDR3 nucleotides: TGCAGCGTAGAACTAGCGGGACTGACAGATACGCAGTATTTT. It specifies CSVELAGLTDTQYF.

Only a few counts were recorded for this clone. This sequence joins TRBV11-2 and TRBJ2-7, with D unresolved. Germline V gene lookup returns CDR1 SGHAT and CDR2 FQNNGV. The CDR3 totals 13 residues. V was cut by 5 bases and J by 6 bases, with 14 bases left in between. The CDR3 is CASSPPLEAEQYF. In DNA form, the CDR3 reads TGTGCCAGCAGCCCCCCGTTGGAAGCCGAGCAGTACTTC.

The chain uses TRBV7-2 and TRBJ2-5, with D possibly being TRBD1 or TRBD2 (5 bases each). This CDR3 is built from 15 residues. Germline values: CDR1 SGHTA, CDR2 FQGNSA. V lost 5 bases and J 4 bases, leaving 17 bases between the germline ends. This chain's CDR3 is CASSHWDQIPETQYF. The CDR3 DNA sequence: TGTGCCAGCAGCCATTGGGACCAAATCCCAGAGACCCAGTACTTC.

The chain links TRBV7-9 to TRBJ2-7; 7 bases are shared with TRBD2. Germline assignment: CDR1 SEHNR and CDR2 FQNEAQ (reference sequence). The length of the CDR3 is 14 residues. With V trimmed by 5 bases and J by 2 bases, 6 bases remained unmatched. The CDR3, as DNA: TGTGCCAGCAGCGCGGGACTACCAGCCTACGAGCAGTACTTC. Translation: CASSAGLPAYEQYF.

V and J are TRBV18 and TRBJ1-1; D gene ambiguous. Trimming pared 2 bases from V and 1 base from J, leaving 8 bases between. The CDR3 runs to 14 residues. Germline V gene sequence: CDR1 KGHSH, CDR2 LQKENI. Here the CDR3 DNA reads TGTGCCAGCTCACCATGGGCAACGAACACTGAAGCTTTCTTT. Translated: CASSPWATNTEAFF.

The V and J genes are TRBV4-2 and TRBJ2-1, with D unclear. The CDR3 loop spans 13 amino acids. The V end lost 5 bases, the J end lost 4 bases, and 9 bases lay between the germline ends. CDR1 is LGHNA, CDR2 YNFKEQ, per germline. The CDR3 reads CASSSVGYNEQFF. The CDR3 nucleotides read TGTGCCAGCAGCTCGGTAGGGTACAATGAGCAGTTCTTC.

The gene calls are TRBV27 and TRBJ1-3; D is undetermined. Germline lookup yields CDR1 MNHEY and CDR2 SMNVEV (reference sequence). Deletions cut 3 bases from V and 4 bases from J, with 10 bases between. This CDR3 is 14 amino acids long. CDR3: CASSFSLSGNTIYF. CDR3 bases: TGTGCCAGCAGTTTTTCCCTCAGCGGAAACACCATATATTTT.

The chain has TRBV11-2 and TRBJ2-7; D possibly corresponds to TRBD1 (5 bases). There are 13 residues in the CDR3. The V end was cut by 9 bases, the J end by 1 base, with 13 bases between. Germline V lookup: CDR1 SGHAT, CDR2 FQNNGV. The CDR3 region is CASTYPGSYEQYF. The DNA of the CDR3 is TGTGCCAGTACATATCCAGGGTCCTACGAGCAGTACTTC.

The V gene is TRBV4-3, the J gene TRBJ2-1; D not certain. Germline lookup yields CDR1 LGHNA and CDR2 YSLEER. The germline V and J ends were trimmed by 1 base and 5 bases, with 15 bases remaining between them. The CDR3 has 16 residues. The CDR3 loop reads CASSQGAHSSNNEQFF. The CDR3 nucleotides are TGCGCCAGCAGCCAAGGGGCACACTCCAGCAACAATGAGCAGTTCTTC.

Note on this clone: One end of the junction is discordant with germline, which a read error may explain. The CDR3 region is CAISEQGEQQPQHF. CDR3 nucleotide sequence: TGTGCCATCAGTGAGCAGGGAGAGCAGCAGCCCCAGCATTTT. The rearrangement uses TRBV6-5 and TRBJ1-5; TRBD1 might be the D (5 bases). CDR1 and CDR2 from the germline V gene are MNHEY and SVGAGI. CDR3 size: 14 residues.

This chain links TRBV7-6 with TRBJ1-5; D uncertain. V shed 1 base and J shed 5 bases, with 12 bases lying between them. The CDR3 has 15 amino acids. Looked up from germline, CDR1 is SGHVS and CDR2 is FNYEAQ. The CDR3 DNA is TGTGCCAGCAGCTTAGGCGGAGGAGATTATCAGCCCCAGCATTTT. It yields the protein CASSLGGGDYQPQHF.

The gene calls are TRBV6-5 and TRBJ2-5; 11 positions agree with TRBD2. CDR3 length: 15 residues. The V and J ends lost 5 bases and 2 bases, in that order; junction bases with no gene match: 4. Germline-derived CDR1 and CDR2 are MNHEY and SVGAGI. This CDR3 reads CASSRTSGWQETQYF. The CDR3 DNA follows: TGTGCCAGCAGTCGGACTAGCGGGTGGCAAGAGACCCAGTACTTC.

This clone was observed once. This rearrangement joins TRBV5-4 to TRBJ2-7, with D perhaps matching TRBD2 (5 bases). The V and J ends lost 4 bases and 5 bases respectively, with 13 bases between them. There are 13 residues in the CDR3. Germline values: CDR1 SGHNT, CDR2 YYREEE (reference sequence). The CDR3: CASSPESGNEQYF. CDR3 sequence (DNA): TGTGCCAGCAGCCCAGAGTCCGGGAACGAGCAGTACTTC.

The chain is built from TRBV28 and TRBJ2-7; D might be TRBD2 (7 bases). The CDR3 is 13 amino acids. The germline V gene encodes CDR1 MDHEN and CDR2 SYDVKM. The ends were cut back, 7 bases at V and 4 bases at J, with 14 bases in the middle. In DNA form, the CDR3 reads TGTGCCAGCAAAATACAGGGAGGGTACGAGCAGTACTTC. Encoded protein: CASKIQGGYEQYF.

This sequence joins TRBV19 and TRBJ2-7; 8 positions match TRBD1. The CDR3 runs to 15 residues. The V segment lost 5 bases and the J segment 3 bases; nucleotides outside the gene matches: 9. Germline values: CDR1 LNHDA, CDR2 SQIVND (reference sequence). The CDR3: CASSLADRGDYEQYF. The DNA of the CDR3 is TGTGCCAGTAGTCTCGCAGACAGGGGAGACTACGAGCAGTACTTC.

The chain uses TRBV5-6 and TRBJ2-7, with unresolved D. Germline values: CDR1 SGHDT, CDR2 YYEEEE. This CDR3 contains 12 residues. V was cut by 0 bases and J by 6 bases, with 7 bases left in between. The CDR3 DNA sequence: TGTGCCAGCAGCTTGGTCAGGAGCGAGCAGTACTTC. This translates into CASSLVRSEQYF.

V is TRBV27 and J is TRBJ2-7, with TRBD1 as a possible D gene (5 bases). The CDR3 is made up of 13 amino acids. The germline CDR1 and CDR2 sequences are MNHEY and SMNVEV (reference sequence). Trimming removed 7 bases at V and 6 bases at J, with 16 bases between. The CDR3 here is CASNRLDNSEQYF. DNA of the CDR3: TGTGCCAGCAACAGGCTGGACAATTCCGAGCAGTACTTC.

This clone has only one observation. The V gene is TRBV10-3, the J gene TRBJ2-2; 7 positions agree with TRBD1. CDR1 ENHRY and CDR2 SYGVKD come from the germline V gene. The CDR3 spans 15 residues. V was clipped by 7 bases and J by 6 bases; unmatched bases: 11. CDR3 in DNA: TGTGCCATCAATCCCGGGACAGCAACTCCCGGGGAGCTGTTTTTT. Translated, it gives CAINPGTATPGELFF.

This chain links TRBV7-2 with TRBJ1-1; D is undetermined. This CDR3 is 15 amino acids long. CDR1 and CDR2 (germline): SGHTA, FQGNSA. The germline V and J ends were trimmed by 1 base and 4 bases, with 13 bases remaining between them. CDR3 residues: CASSLGAGRGTEAFF. CDR3 in DNA: TGTGCCAGCAGCTTAGGGGCTGGACGGGGCACTGAAGCTTTCTTT.